These 31 T cell receptor beta chains share one sample of origin, sequenced in a study of blood T cell repertoires in COVID-19. The table came from immunoSEQ multiplex PCR; TCRdb's copy has only in-frame clones and leaves some out. The repertoire includes fewer than 60,000 clones, 89% of them detected once, and around 18% sits in the top ten. The specimen was peripheral blood. The receptors were sampled from a human donor in a cohort sampled during active COVID-19.

The CDR3 bases are TGTGCCTGGAGTGAGGGGAGCACAGATACGCAGTATTTT. Translated, it gives CAWSEGSTDTQYF. The chain couples TRBV30 to TRBJ2-3; perhaps TRBD1 as D (5 bases). Germline CDR1 is GTSNPN and CDR2 is SVGIG (reference sequence). The ends were cut back, 1 base at V and 0 bases at J, with 5 bases in the middle. The CDR3 is made up of 13 amino acids.

CDR3 loop: CASSRSDSLSSYNSPLHF. The CDR3 nucleotides are TGTGCCAGCAGTCGATCGGACAGTCTAAGCTCCTATAATTCACCCCTCCACTTT. The V call is TRBV6-6, the J call TRBJ1-6, with TRBD1 as a possible D gene (6 bases). Germline V gene lookup returns CDR1 MNHNY and CDR2 SVGAGI (reference sequence). The CDR3 has 18 amino acids. V lost 5 bases, J lost 0 bases, and 17 bases lay in between.

The chain combines TRBV27 with TRBJ1-2; 7 nucleotides line up with TRBD1. Germline V CDR1 and CDR2: MNHEY, SMNVEV (reference sequence). The J segment lost 7 bases and the V segment lost 7 bases, leaving 12 bases of the junction unmatched. This CDR3 region has 14 residues. This chain's CDR3 is CASTSTGQRRGYTF. The CDR3 DNA reads as TGTGCCAGCACCTCGACAGGGCAACGACGTGGCTACACCTTC.

V gene TRBV10-1 combines with J gene TRBJ2-1, with TRBD1 matching over 7 bases. V shed 2 bases and J 7 bases; nucleotides not matched to a gene: 8. Germline CDR1 is WNHNN and CDR2 is SYGVQD (reference sequence). This CDR3 is 15 amino acids long. The CDR3 spells CASSEATGLKNEQFF. CDR3 coding DNA: TGCGCCAGCAGTGAGGCGACAGGGTTAAAGAATGAGCAGTTCTTC.

The genes are TRBV14 and TRBJ2-7; no reliable D call. From germline, CDR1 is SGHDN and CDR2 FVKESK. This CDR3 has 14 amino acids. The ends were cut back, 0 bases at V and 3 bases at J, with 9 bases in the middle. Here the CDR3 reads CASSQDRLVYEQYF. In DNA form, the CDR3 reads TGTGCCAGCAGCCAAGATCGCCTAGTCTACGAGCAGTACTTC.

CDR3 nucleotide sequence: TGTGCCAGCAGTTACTCGGGACAGGGGCTAAATGAGCAGTTCTTC. Translating it yields CASSYSGQGLNEQFF. This chain joins TRBV6-5 and TRBJ2-1, with 10 bases matching TRBD1. Germline V lookup: CDR1 MNHEY, CDR2 SVGAGI. V lost 0 bases to trimming and J lost 7 bases; unmatched junction nucleotides: 3. The CDR3 contains 15 residues.

The rearrangement links TRBV9 to TRBJ2-5, with D possibly being TRBD2 (5 bases). Trimming left V 0 bases short and J 1 base short, with 13 bases between. Germline loops: CDR1 SGDLS, CDR2 YYNGEE. This CDR3 contains 16 residues. The CDR3 reads CASSVGGITIQETQYF. For the CDR3, the DNA is TGTGCCAGCAGCGTAGGAGGGATTACCATCCAAGAGACCCAGTACTTC.

The rearrangement joins TRBV18 to TRBJ1-5, with 10 bases fitting TRBD1. Germline values: CDR1 KGHSH, CDR2 LQKENI. V lost 5 bases to trimming and J lost 4 bases; unmatched junction nucleotides: 5. The CDR3 runs to 15 residues. The CDR3 loop reads CASSGTGEENQPQHF. The CDR3 nucleotides read TGTGCCAGCTCAGGGACAGGGGAGGAAAATCAGCCCCAGCATTTT.

The chain employs TRBV3-1 (or the pseudogene TRBV3-2) and TRBJ2-7; TRBD1 aligns across 9 bases. CDR1 and CDR2 (germline): LGHDT, YNNKEL (reference sequence). V lost 0 bases to trimming and J lost 5 bases; unmatched junction nucleotides: 8. The CDR3 extends over 16 amino acids. CDR3 DNA: TGTGCCAGCAGCCAAGAGGACAGGGGTGTCGTCGACGAGCAGTACTTC. Translated: CASSQEDRGVVDEQYF.

In DNA, the CDR3 is TGTGCCGCCCAGGGAAATTACGAGCAGTACTTC. Residues: CAAQGNYEQYF. V and J are TRBV10-3 and TRBJ2-7, with D perhaps TRBD1 (5 bases). The CDR3 extends over 11 amino acids. Trimming left V 11 bases short and J 4 bases short, with 12 bases between. Germline V gene data show CDR1 as ENHRY and CDR2 as SYGVKD.

This chain uses TRBV19 with TRBJ1-5; D is unclear. V shed 4 bases and J shed 3 bases, with 19 bases lying between them. The CDR3 spans 17 residues. Germline CDR1 and CDR2: LNHDA and SQIVND (reference sequence). The CDR3 DNA sequence: TGTGCCAGTAGTAATCCCTCCCGAACTAATTACAATCAGCCCCAGCATTTT. Its protein product is CASSNPSRTNYNQPQHF.

The count of this clone is one. This CDR3 reads CASSQDRRQGPRTDTQYF. CDR3 sequence (DNA): TGCGCCAGCAGCCAAGATCGTCGACAGGGGCCCCGCACAGATACGCAGTATTTT. The genes are TRBV4-3 and TRBJ2-3; 8 bases agree with TRBD1. The junction had 9 bases not matched to a gene; V was cut back by 0 bases and J by 1 base. This CDR3 has 18 amino acids. In germline, CDR1 is LGHNA, CDR2 YSLEER.

This sequence joins TRBV23-1 and TRBJ1-2; D unclear. TRBV23-1 is reported as an ORF; its role is uncertain. The CDR3 covers 17 residues. Trimming left V 0 bases short and J 3 bases short, with 17 bases between. The CDR3 coding sequence is TGCGCCAGCAGTCAATCGGAGGGATGGGAGTCAGACTATGGCTACACCTTC. This gives the protein CASSQSEGWESDYGYTF.

The gene calls are TRBV5-5 and TRBJ2-3; a possible D gene is TRBD2 (6 bases). The V end was cut by 4 bases, the J end by 3 bases, with 18 bases between. In germline, CDR1 is SGHKS, CDR2 YYEKEE (reference sequence). This CDR3 contains 16 residues. CDR3 region: CASSLGPNRGTDTQYF. CDR3 bases: TGTGCCAGCAGCCTAGGGCCCAACCGGGGGACAGATACGCAGTATTTT.

The chain has TRBV25-1 and TRBJ2-7; D remains unclear. The V gene lost 5 bases and the J gene lost 3 bases, with 5 bases spanning the gap. The CDR3 consists of 11 residues. Per germline, CDR1 MGHDK and CDR2 SYGVNS. The CDR3 sequence is CASSYNYEQYF. CDR3 nucleotide sequence: TGTGCCAGCAGTTACAACTACGAGCAGTACTTC.

The chain couples TRBV5-1 to TRBJ2-5, with 12 positions matching TRBD1. This CDR3 comprises 16 residues. The junction had 9 bases not matched to a gene; V was cut back by 4 bases and J by 5 bases. In germline, CDR1 is SGHRS, CDR2 YFSETQ. In nucleotides, the CDR3 is TGCGCCAGCAGCATGGGGGACAGGGGGCTGGCGGAGACCCAGTACTTC. Translated: CASSMGDRGLAETQYF. The whole variable domain, remainder taken from reference TRBV5-1 and TRBJ2-5, is KAGVTQTPRYLIKTRGQQVTLSCSPISGHRSVSWYQQTPGQGLQFLFEYFSETQRNKGNFPGRFSGRQFSNSRSEMNVSTLELGDSALYLCASSMGDRGLAETQYFGPGTRLLVL.

The chain combines TRBV19 with TRBJ1-5; D may be TRBD1 (6 bases). V shed 9 bases and J shed 1 base, with 16 bases lying between them. This CDR3 is 15 amino acids long. The germline gives CDR1 LNHDA, CDR2 SQIVND (reference sequence). The CDR3 coding sequence is TGTGCCAGCAAGTACCTTGGGGGCAGCAATCAGCCCCAGCATTTT. Translated: CASKYLGGSNQPQHF.

The genes are TRBV14 and TRBJ2-7; 12 bases are a match to TRBD1. V dropped 4 bases and J dropped 3; count of bases not matched to a gene: 7. Germline V gene lookup returns CDR1 SGHDN and CDR2 FVKESK. This CDR3 comprises 16 residues. The CDR3 sequence is CASSPPGTGGFYEQYF. The CDR3 DNA is TGTGCCAGCAGCCCGCCCGGGACAGGGGGCTTCTACGAGCAGTACTTC.

The chain is built from TRBV18 and TRBJ2-1; 10 nucleotides agree with TRBD2. Germline loops: CDR1 KGHSH, CDR2 LQKENI. J lost 2 bases, V lost 4 bases, and 5 bases had no gene match. CDR3 length equals 16 residues. CDR3 loop: CASSLSTSGAYNEQFF. The CDR3 nucleotides read TGTGCCAGCTCACTATCTACTAGCGGGGCCTACAATGAGCAGTTCTTC.

Concerning this clone itself: At one boundary the junction diverges from the germline segment, which might be a read error. V is TRBV10-2 and J is TRBJ2-2; D gene uncertain. CDR1 and CDR2 from the germline V gene are WSHSY and SAAADI. This CDR3 has 13 residues. CDR3 sequence: CPSSRLPPRELFF. The CDR3 bases are TGCCCCAGCAGTCGACTCCCCCCCCGGGAGCTGTTTTTT.

This clone has only one observation. The chain combines TRBV5-1 with TRBJ2-5; 7 nucleotides agree with TRBD1. The CDR3 has 14 amino acids. V lost 4 bases and J lost 2; bases outside the gene matches: 5. Germline V gives CDR1 SGHRS, CDR2 YFSETQ. The CDR3 here is CASSSRDSQETQYF. DNA of the CDR3: TGCGCCAGCAGCAGCCGGGACAGTCAAGAGACCCAGTACTTC.

The rearrangement links TRBV6-2 or TRBV6-3 to TRBJ2-7; 8 bases agree with TRBD1. In germline, CDR1 is MNHEY, CDR2 SVGEGT. The CDR3 is 13 residues long. Unmatched junction bases numbered 4, after V lost 5 bases and J lost 4 bases. The CDR3 region has the DNA TGTGCCAGCAGTGGAGACAGGGGTTACGAGCAGTACTTC. The encoded protein is CASSGDRGYEQYF.

The rearrangement joins TRBV7-8 to TRBJ1-1; tentative D call: TRBD1 (5 bases). Germline loops: CDR1 SGHVS, CDR2 FQNEAQ. The CDR3 spans 12 residues. Trimming cost V 10 bases and J 0 bases, with 9 bases left between them. CDR3 residues: CATGHVNTEAFF. Here the CDR3 DNA reads TGTGCCACCGGACACGTGAACACTGAAGCTTTCTTT.

The rearrangement joins TRBV6-5 to TRBJ1-2; D gene unclear. V was pared by 0 bases and J by 7 bases, with 15 bases between. CDR1 and CDR2 from the germline V gene are MNHEY and SVGAGI. The CDR3 runs to 15 residues. CDR3 bases: TGTGCCAGCAGTTACTCGATGCGGGTCGGAGGTGGCTACACCTTC. This translates into CASSYSMRVGGGYTF.

The chain couples TRBV19 to TRBJ2-2, with D perhaps TRBD1 (6 bases). In germline, CDR1 is LNHDA, CDR2 SQIVND (reference sequence). The length of the CDR3 is 16 residues. V shed 7 bases and J shed 1 base, with 16 bases lying between them. CDR3: CASMYLPGQNTGELFF. The CDR3 nucleotides are TGTGCCAGTATGTACCTACCGGGACAGAACACCGGGGAGCTGTTTTTT.

The genes are TRBV6-2 or TRBV6-3 and TRBJ1-2; D gene uncertain. Per the germline V gene, CDR1 is MNHEY and CDR2 is SVGEGT. Trimming removed 6 bases from V and 4 bases from J, with 18 bases in between. This CDR3 has 15 residues. The CDR3 sequence is CASSQDEWAPYGYTF. The CDR3 nucleotides read TGTGCCAGCAGCCAAGACGAATGGGCGCCCTATGGCTACACCTTC.

In this sample, this clone turned up once. The chain employs TRBV19 and TRBJ1-3, with D unclear. CDR1 LNHDA and CDR2 SQIVND come from the germline V gene (reference sequence). CDR3 size: 17 residues. With 7 bases removed from V and 0 bases from J, the gap between germline ends came to 19 bases. The CDR3 sequence: CASTSGYLRSSGNTIYF. DNA for the CDR3: TGTGCCAGTACCTCCGGTTACCTACGGAGCTCTGGAAACACCATATATTTT. The whole variable domain, remainder taken from reference TRBV19 and TRBJ1-3, is DGGITQSPKYLFRKEGQNVTLSCEQNLNHDAMYWYRQDPGQGLRLIYYSQIVNDFQKGDIAEGYSVSREKKESFPLTVTSAQKNPTAFYLCASTSGYLRSSGNTIYFGEGSWLTVV.

J is TRBJ2-5 and V is TRBV7-2, with 10 bases that match TRBD2. The CDR3 runs to 16 residues. The trim removed 1 base at V and 5 bases at J, leaving 7 bases unmatched. The germline V gene has CDR1 SGHTA and CDR2 FQGNSA. The CDR3: CASSLGSSGGWETQYF. The CDR3 nucleotides read TGTGCCAGCAGCTTAGGTTCTAGCGGGGGATGGGAGACCCAGTACTTC.

This clone showed up just a few times. The chain is built from TRBV7-9 and TRBJ1-5; possible D gene TRBD1, 5 bases. The CDR3 totals 18 residues. Germline CDR1 SEHNR, CDR2 FQNEAQ (reference sequence). The V gene lost 0 bases and the J gene lost 5 bases, with 20 bases spanning the gap. The CDR3 is CASSLAEVWGEQDQPQHF. The CDR3 coding sequence is TGTGCCAGCAGCTTAGCAGAAGTGTGGGGGGAACAGGATCAGCCCCAGCATTTT.

The gene calls are TRBV4-1 and TRBJ1-1; weak D call: TRBD1 (5 bases). The germline CDR1 and CDR2 sequences are MGHRA and YSYEKL. The CDR3 contains 14 residues. With 1 base removed from V and 4 bases from J, the gap between germline ends came to 10 bases. The CDR3 sequence is CASSQGWRGTEAFF. The CDR3 region has the DNA TGCGCCAGCAGCCAAGGGTGGAGGGGCACTGAAGCTTTCTTT.

This chain joins TRBV7-2 and TRBJ1-1; D not resolved. Germline CDR1 and CDR2: SGHTA and FQGNSA. CDR3 size: 14 residues. V was pared by 5 bases and J by 7 bases, with 17 bases between. The CDR3 here is CASSMLSLSGEAFF. In DNA, the CDR3 is TGTGCCAGCAGCATGCTCAGCTTGAGCGGTGAAGCTTTCTTT.